This TCR beta chain was recovered during a study of technical replicates of blood from several donors. Sequencing used immunoSEQ multiplex PCR; TCRdb keeps in-frame clones, though not all of them. The sample lists roughly 70,000 clones, approximately 96% occurring once. Per germline, CDR1 SGHTS and CDR2 YDEGEE. The V gene lost 6 bases and the J gene lost 3 bases, with 7 bases spanning the gap. There are 12 residues in the CDR3. This chain connects TRBV5-8 to TRBJ1-5; TRBD1 is a possible D gene (5 bases). Input material: T cells isolated from PBMCs. This receptor was obtained from a human donor in good health. The CDR3 spells CASTGLNQPQHF. CDR3 DNA: TGTGCCAGCACGGGACTCAATCAGCCCCAGCATTTT. The entire variable domain, with the rest obtained from reference TRBV5-8 and TRBJ1-5, is as follows: EAGVTQSPTHLIKTRGQQATLRCSPISGHTSVYWYQQALGLGLQFLLWYDEGEERNRGNFPPRFSGRQFPNYSSELNVNALELEDSALYLCASTGLNQPQHFGDGTRLSIL.